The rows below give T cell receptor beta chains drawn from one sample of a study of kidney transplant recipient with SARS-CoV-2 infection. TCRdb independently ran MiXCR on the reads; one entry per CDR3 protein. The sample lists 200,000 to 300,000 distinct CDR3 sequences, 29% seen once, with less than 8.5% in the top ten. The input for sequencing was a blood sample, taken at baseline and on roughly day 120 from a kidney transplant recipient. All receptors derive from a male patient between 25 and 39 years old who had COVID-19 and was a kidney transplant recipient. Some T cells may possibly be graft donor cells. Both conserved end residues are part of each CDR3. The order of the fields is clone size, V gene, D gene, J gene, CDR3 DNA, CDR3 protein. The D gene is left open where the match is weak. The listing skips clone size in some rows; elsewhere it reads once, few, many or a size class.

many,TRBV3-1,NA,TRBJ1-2,TGTGCCAGCAGCATTCCCGCCACCCTTCGAAAGACCTATGGCTACACCTTC,CASSIPATLRKTYGYTF
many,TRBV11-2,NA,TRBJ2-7,TGTGCCAGCAGCTTAGAAAATAGCGGCGAGCAGTACTTC,CASSLENSGEQYF
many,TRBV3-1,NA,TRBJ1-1,TGTGCCAGCAGCACGTGGCATCCCATTTCAATTCGCACTGAAGCTTTCTTT,CASSTWHPISIRTEAFF
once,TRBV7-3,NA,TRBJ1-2,TGTGCCAGCAGCGGTGGGGGAGACGCTCGAAAGACCTATGGCTACACATTC,CASSGGGDARKTYGYTF
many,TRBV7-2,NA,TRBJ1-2,TGTGCCAGCAGCAGGCTTCACAGAGACGGAAAGACCTATGGCTACACCTTC,CASSRLHRDGKTYGYTF
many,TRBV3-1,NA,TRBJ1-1,TGTGCCAGCAGCCAAAGGCACCTGAACACTGAAGCTTTCTTT,CASSQRHLNTEAFF
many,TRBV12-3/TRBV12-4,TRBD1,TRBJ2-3,TGTGCCAGCAGAGCCGTGACAGGGGGAACAGATACGCAGTATTTT,CASRAVTGGTDTQYF
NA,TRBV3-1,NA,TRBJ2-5,TGTGCCAGCAGCACGCCGTGTCCCATTTCTTTCTCTAAGACCCAGTACTTC,CASSTPCPISFSKTQYF
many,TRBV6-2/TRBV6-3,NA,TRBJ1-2,NA,CASSSSICIGKTYGYTF
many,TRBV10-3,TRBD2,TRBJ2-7,TGTGCCATCAGTGGACGAGGGAGACTAGCGGGAGCCGAGCAGTACTTC,CAISGRGRLAGAEQYF
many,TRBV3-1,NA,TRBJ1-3,TGTGCCAGCAGCCAAGTAGGTCGGACCTCTGGAAACACCATATATTTT,CASSQVGRTSGNTIYF
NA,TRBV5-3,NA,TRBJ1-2,TGTGCCAGATTGGCCCTAGTGGTGAGAAGGACCTATGGCTACACCTTC,CARLALVVRRTYGYTF
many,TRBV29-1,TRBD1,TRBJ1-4,TGCAGCGCGAGACAGGGGACCCTTGAAAAACTGTTTTTT,CSARQGTLEKLFF
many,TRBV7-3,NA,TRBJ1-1,TGTGCCAGCAGCAGTGGGGGGAACACTGAAGCTTTCTTT,CASSSGGNTEAFF
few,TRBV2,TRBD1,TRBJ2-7,TGTGCCAGCATAGAGTGGGGAGACAGGGGTATGGAGCAGTACTTC,CASIEWGDRGMEQYF
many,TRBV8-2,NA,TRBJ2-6,TGTGGCAGTCATTCGAGGATAACACAAAGTCGGGCCAACGTCCTGACTTTC,CGSHSRITQSRANVLTF
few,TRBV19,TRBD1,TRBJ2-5,TGTGCCAGTAGTACAACCGGGACAGGGGGCTTGGGAGAGACCCAGTACTTC,CASSTTGTGGLGETQYF
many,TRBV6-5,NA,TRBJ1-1,TGTGCCAGCAGTTACACAGGACGGGGTAACACTGAAGCTTTCTTT,CASSYTGRGNTEAFF
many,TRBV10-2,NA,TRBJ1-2,TGCGCCAGCAGTAAATACCCCACTTCTAGAAAGACCTATGGCTACACCTTC,CASSKYPTSRKTYGYTF
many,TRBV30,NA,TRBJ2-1,TGTGCCTGGAGTGTAGGAGGGAGTCCCTACAATGAGCAGTTCTTC,CAWSVGGSPYNEQFF
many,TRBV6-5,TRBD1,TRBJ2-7,TGTGCCAGCAGGGGGACAGGGACCTACGAGCAGTACTTC,CASRGTGTYEQYF
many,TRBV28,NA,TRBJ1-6,TGTGCCAGCAGTTATGCCCCCCGTATCCTCCACTTT,CASSYAPRILHF
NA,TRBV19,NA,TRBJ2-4,TGTGCCAGTAGTCATGTGGGAAACATTCAGTACTTC,CASSHVGNIQYF
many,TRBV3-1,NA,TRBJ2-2,TGTGCCAGCAGCACCTCCAGTCCCATTTCAGGCTTGACCGGGGAGCTGTTTTTT,CASSTSSPISGLTGELFF
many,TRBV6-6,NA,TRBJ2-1,TGTGCCAGCAGTTACTCGGTGGGGGGCTCCTACAATGAGCAGTTCTTC,CASSYSVGGSYNEQFF
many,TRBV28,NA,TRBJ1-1,TGTGCCAGCAGACGATTACAGGAGGGCACTGAAGCTTTCTTT,CASRRLQEGTEAFF
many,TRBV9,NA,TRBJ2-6,TGTGCCAGCAGCGTAGCTTGGGCCTCTGGGGCCAACGTCCTGACTTTC,CASSVAWASGANVLTF
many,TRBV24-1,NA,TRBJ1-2,TGTGCCACCAGTGACCTAAATAGTACCAGAAAGACCTATGGCTACACCTTC,CATSDLNSTRKTYGYTF
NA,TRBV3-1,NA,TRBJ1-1,TGTGCCAGAAGGAAAACCCGGGGGGAAGCGGGCTGG,CARRKTRGEAGW
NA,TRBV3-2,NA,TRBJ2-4,TGTGTCAGCAGCCTAATGACGGTAGCCAAAAACATTCAGTATTTC,CVSSLMTVAKNIQYF
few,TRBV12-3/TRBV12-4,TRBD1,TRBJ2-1,TGTGCCAGCAGTTCCCGGGACAGGGGGCTCTATGAGCAGTTCTTC,CASSSRDRGLYEQFF
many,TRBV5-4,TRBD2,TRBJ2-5,TGTGCCAGCAGTTCCGGGACTAGCGCTTCGGTAGAGACCCAGTACTTC,CASSSGTSASVETQYF
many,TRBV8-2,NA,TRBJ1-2,TGTGGCAGTCCCATTTCTGATAGCCGAAAGACCTATGGCTACACCTTC,CGSPISDSRKTYGYTF
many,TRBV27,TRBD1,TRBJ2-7,TGTGCCAGCAGTTTACGGCCTGGGACAGGGTACGAGCAGTACTTC,CASSLRPGTGYEQYF
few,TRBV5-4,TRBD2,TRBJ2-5,TGTGCCAGCAGCTCAAACAGCGGGAGGTTCGCAGAGACCCAGTACTTC,CASSSNSGRFAETQYF
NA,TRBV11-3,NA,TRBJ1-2,TGTGCCAGCAGCCCGCACTCCGATCTCGGAAAGACCTATGGCTACACCTTC,CASSPHSDLGKTYGYTF
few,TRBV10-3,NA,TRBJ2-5,TGTGCCATCAGTGACCGGGTGGTTCGGCAAGAGACCCAGTACTTC,CAISDRVVRQETQYF
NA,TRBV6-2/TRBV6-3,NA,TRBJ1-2,TGTGCCAGCGCCAACCCGGGACCAACTCCAGACTATGGCTACACCTTC,CASANPGPTPDYGYTF
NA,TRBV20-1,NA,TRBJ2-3,TGCAGTTCCATGGTAGGCTCGTCCACAGATACGCAGTATTTT,CSSMVGSSTDTQYF
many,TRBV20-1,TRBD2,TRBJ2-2,TGCAGTGCCACTAGCGGGACCGCGACCGGGGAGCTGTTTTTT,CSATSGTATGELFF
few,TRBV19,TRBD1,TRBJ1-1,TGTGCCACCACGGACAGGGGGCAGGACACTGAAGCTTTCTTT,CATTDRGQDTEAFF
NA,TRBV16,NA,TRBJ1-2,TGTGCCAGCAGCGAAAGTTTGGTCGTTAGAAAGACCTATGGCTACGCCTTC,CASSESLVVRKTYGYAF
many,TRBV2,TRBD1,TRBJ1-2,TGTGCCAGCAGCCCGGGACAGGGTTCACCGTATGGCTACACCTTC,CASSPGQGSPYGYTF
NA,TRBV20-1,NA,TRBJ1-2,TGCAGTGCCATGAGACAGCTTAACTATGGCTACATCTTC,CSAMRQLNYGYIF
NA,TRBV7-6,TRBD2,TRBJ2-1,TGTGCCAGCAGCGCTCGGACTAGCGGGAGTAGGAACAATGAGCAGTTCTTC,CASSARTSGSRNNEQFF
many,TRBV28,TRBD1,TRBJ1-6,TGTGCCAGCAGTTTTCAACCAGGGGGCTCCTATAATTCACCCCTCCACTTT,CASSFQPGGSYNSPLHF
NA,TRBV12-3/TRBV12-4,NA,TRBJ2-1,TGTGCCAGCAGTTTAGTAGGTTGCAATGAGCAGTTCTTC,CASSLVGCNEQFF